This entry lists 25 T cell receptor beta chains sequenced from one sample in a study of vaccination and CD4 T cells after COVID-19. Treatment denoted: approximately 9-day PBMC culture with coronavirus spike peptide pools or control peptides (ViraFEST assay). These receptors' targets are unknown. An Oncomine TCR Beta short-read assay was used to sequence the DNA from cultured CD4+ T cells. TCRdb independently ran MiXCR on the PCR reads; one entry per CDR3 protein. The table lists fewer than 4,500 distinct CDR3 sequences, roughly 16% of them singletons, with roughly 13% in the top ten. The material sequenced was CD4+ T cells from blood, cultured in vitro. The receptor set was obtained from a human donor who had recovered from COVID-19.

The CDR3 protein is CASSVEAGGPDTQYF. The DNA of the CDR3 is TGTGCCAGCAGCGTAGAGGCAGGGGGCCCAGATACGCAGTATTTT. The chain carries TRBV9 and TRBJ2-3; 8 positions agree with TRBD1. From germline, CDR1 is SGDLS and CDR2 YYNGEE. V lost 0 bases and J lost 4; bases outside the gene matches: 4. The CDR3 runs 15 residues.

In its sample, this clonotype ranks as medium-sized. This chain uses TRBV30 with TRBJ2-7; 7 bases fit TRBD1. Germline trimming cut 3 bases from V and 5 bases from J; bases unmatched to any gene: 7. Germline-derived CDR1 and CDR2 are GTSNPN and SVGIG (reference sequence). CDR3 size: 13 residues. CDR3 in amino acids: CAWRTGLNHEQYF. The CDR3 DNA follows: TGTGCCTGGAGGACAGGGTTAAACCACGAGCAGTACTTC.

This clonotype was detected a few times. J is TRBJ2-3 and V is TRBV5-1; D gene uncertain. V shed 0 bases and J shed 6 bases, with 8 bases lying between them. The CDR3 has 13 residues. Germline CDR1 is SGHRS and CDR2 is YFSETQ. CDR3 in amino acids: CASSLGWLDTQYF. As DNA, the CDR3 is TGCGCCAGCAGCTTGGGTTGGCTGGATACGCAGTATTTT.

This clonotype was seen a handful of times. V is TRBV5-1 and J is TRBJ2-7, with 7 bases matching TRBD2. The germline CDR1 and CDR2 sequences are SGHRS and YFSETQ. V shed 7 bases and J 1 base; nucleotides not matched to a gene: 5. The CDR3 covers 13 residues. The CDR3 loop reads CASGPGGSYEQYF. In DNA, the CDR3 is TGCGCCAGCGGACCGGGAGGTTCCTACGAGCAGTACTTC.

This clonotype was counted only a few times. This chain joins TRBV21-1 and TRBJ1-3; TRBD1, the table's D call, lacks a check against the DNA. TRBV21-1 is shown as a pseudogene. The CDR3 covers 15 residues. The CDR3 reads CASRQPTVSGNTIYF. The DNA for the CDR3 is TGTGCCAGCAGACAGCCGACAGTCTCTGGAAACACCATATATTTT.

The rearrangement uses TRBV3-1 and TRBJ2-1; 8 nucleotides match TRBD2. Germline V lookup: CDR1 LGHDT, CDR2 YNNKEL (reference sequence). This CDR3 comprises 19 residues. The trim removed 3 bases at V and 5 bases at J, leaving 18 bases unmatched. The CDR3 region has the DNA TGTGCCAGCAGCCATCACCCCTACCCCCCGGGGGGGGCAAACAATGAGCAGTTCTTC. It translates to CASSHHPYPPGGANNEQFF.

By sample fraction, this clonotype is large. The V gene is TRBV30, the J gene TRBJ2-1; no definite D call. V shed 5 bases and J shed 5 bases, with 10 bases lying between them. There are 12 residues in the CDR3. Germline CDR1 reads GTSNPN; CDR2 reads SVGIG (reference sequence). The CDR3 loop is CAWAPGHNEQFF. CDR3 in DNA: TGTGCCTGGGCACCGGGCCACAATGAGCAGTTCTTC.

This clonotype was seen a handful of times. The chain has TRBV11-2 and TRBJ2-1; 13 bases agree with TRBD2. Germline CDR1 is SGHAT and CDR2 is FQNNGV. V dropped 3 bases and J dropped 6; count of bases not matched to a gene: 8. The CDR3 covers 17 residues. The CDR3, as DNA: TGTGCCAGCAGCTTGGGCACTAGCGGGGGGGCCTTCAATGAGCAGTTCTTC. This sequence encodes CASSLGTSGGAFNEQFF. Supplemented by reference TRBV11-2 and TRBJ2-1, the full variable domain reads EAGVAQSPRYKIIEKRQSVAFWCNPISGHATLYWYQQILGQGPKLLIQFQNNGVVDDSQLPKDRFSAERLKGVDSTLKIQPAKLEDSAVYLCASSLGTSGGAFNEQFFGPGTRLTVL.

This clonotype ranks as medium-sized. The gene calls are TRBV27 and TRBJ1-5; D is possibly TRBD1 (5 bases). Germline CDR1 is MNHEY and CDR2 is SMNVEV (reference sequence). With 6 bases removed from V and 6 bases from J, the gap between germline ends came to 21 bases. The length of the CDR3 is 16 residues. CDR3 bases: TGTGCCAGCAGCAGGGTTTGGGGGGAGGCTTTTCAGCCCCAGCATTTT. It specifies CASSRVWGEAFQPQHF.

In this sample, this clonotype turned up a few times. This chain links TRBV2 with TRBJ1-2; 11 nucleotides match TRBD1. The germline gives CDR1 SNHLY, CDR2 FYNNEI. The CDR3 has 14 residues. V dropped 9 bases and J dropped 7; count of bases not matched to a gene: 10. DNA for the CDR3: TGTGCCAGTGCCGGACAGGGGGCTTTTAGTGGCTACACCTTC. Protein sequence: CASAGQGAFSGYTF. The full variable domain, in which reference TRBV2 and TRBJ1-2 provide the parts outside the CDR3, is EPEVTQTPSHQVTQMGQEVILRCVPISNHLYFYWYRQILGQKVEFLVSFYNNEISEKSEIFDDQFSVERPDGSNFTLKIRSTKLEDSAMYFCASAGQGAFSGYTFGSGTRLTVV.

This clonotype was counted only a few times. The chain uses TRBV5-1 and TRBJ1-2, with TRBD1 identical over 7 bases. The CDR3 extends over 14 amino acids. Germline CDR1 and CDR2: SGHRS and YFSETQ. V shed 4 bases, J shed 4 bases, and the junction held 7 bases outside the gene matches. This CDR3 reads CASSQGGEGYGYTF. CDR3 in DNA: TGCGCCAGCAGCCAAGGGGGCGAAGGCTATGGCTACACCTTC.

This chain links TRBV9 with TRBJ2-3; either TRBD1 or TRBD2 may fit D (5 bases each). V dropped 4 bases and J dropped 0 bases, with 9 bases sitting between them. In germline, CDR1 is SGDLS, CDR2 YYNGEE. The CDR3 consists of 14 residues. CDR3 coding DNA: TGTGCCAGCAGCCTAGGGGACAGCACAGATACGCAGTATTTT. Translation gives CASSLGDSTDTQYF.

The chain links TRBV6-1 to TRBJ1-4; D ambiguous. CDR1 is MNHNS, CDR2 SASEGT, per germline. The CDR3 is 13 residues long. Trimming took 10 bases from V and 0 from J, leaving 9 bases between them. CDR3 in amino acids: CATRGATNEKLFF. CDR3 coding DNA: TGTGCCACTCGGGGTGCAACTAATGAAAAACTGTTTTTT.

This clonotype counts as medium-sized. J is TRBJ2-5 and V is TRBV5-1, with 10 bases fitting TRBD2. Germline CDR1 reads SGHRS; CDR2 reads YFSETQ. With V trimmed by 4 bases and J by 0 bases, 6 bases remained unmatched. The CDR3 has 16 amino acids. The CDR3 region is CASSKYSGGNQETQYF. DNA for the CDR3: TGCGCCAGCAGCAAGTATAGCGGGGGGAACCAAGAGACCCAGTACTTC.

There are a few counts of this clonotype. V gene TRBV5-4 combines with J gene TRBJ2-2; 8 nucleotides agree with TRBD2. Per germline, CDR1 SGHNT and CDR2 YYREEE (reference sequence). The CDR3 spans 16 residues. Trimming at V came to 1 base and at J to 3 bases, leaving 5 bases not matched to a gene. CDR3 sequence: CASSLYGRGDTGELFF. CDR3 DNA: TGTGCCAGCAGCTTGTACGGGCGGGGGGACACCGGGGAGCTGTTTTTT.

This clonotype occurred a few times. V and J are TRBV14 and TRBJ1-2; D is perhaps TRBD1 (5 bases). The V gene's germline CDR1 is SGHDN and CDR2 FVKESK. CDR3 length equals 13 residues. V lost 2 bases, J lost 6 bases, and 10 bases lay in between. The CDR3 region has the DNA TGTGCCAGCAGCCAAAGGGTAGGGGATGGCTACACCTTC. Protein product: CASSQRVGDGYTF.

This clonotype has more than one count but fewer than ten. The chain links TRBV2 to TRBJ2-1; D unclear. Per germline, CDR1 SNHLY and CDR2 FYNNEI. The CDR3 extends over 13 amino acids. V shed 6 bases and J shed 4 bases, with 10 bases lying between them. The CDR3 DNA follows: TGTGCCAGCAGATCCCGGATTTACAATGAGCAGTTCTTC. It codes for CASRSRIYNEQFF.

In its sample, this clonotype is medium-sized. This chain connects TRBV20-1 to TRBJ1-4; D gene uncertain. CDR1 DFQATT and CDR2 SNEGSKA come from the germline V gene (reference sequence). V shed 0 bases and J shed 7 bases, with 12 bases lying between them. The CDR3 contains 14 residues. The CDR3 sequence: CSARDEDGIEKLFF. In DNA, the CDR3 is TGCAGTGCTAGAGACGAAGACGGTATTGAAAAACTGTTTTTT.

This clonotype is large by share. J is TRBJ2-3 and V is TRBV20-1, with 9 bases fitting TRBD1. The junction had 9 bases not matched to a gene; V was cut back by 5 bases and J by 3 bases. Germline lookup yields CDR1 DFQATT and CDR2 SNEGSKA (reference sequence). The CDR3 sequence is 15 residues long. CDR3 nucleotide sequence: TGCAGTGCTTTTACAGGGGGCGGTGTTACAGATACGCAGTATTTT. This codes for CSAFTGGGVTDTQYF.

This clonotype showed up just a few times. V usage is TRBV30 and J usage is TRBJ1-2, with 8 positions matching TRBD1. This CDR3 region has 15 residues. Germline CDR1 and CDR2: GTSNPN and SVGIG (reference sequence). V lost 3 bases to trimming and J lost 5 bases; unmatched junction nucleotides: 11. The CDR3, as DNA: TGTGCCTGGAGCTATGGGCAGGGGGCCCTTTATGGCTACACCTTC. Translating gives CAWSYGQGALYGYTF.

This clonotype came up a few times. V gene TRBV18 combines with J gene TRBJ2-3; 9 bases align to TRBD2. V gave up 3 bases and J gave up 5 bases; unmatched junction bases: 15. The CDR3 has 18 residues. CDR1 KGHSH and CDR2 LQKENI come from the germline V gene. The CDR3, as DNA: TGTGCCAGCTCACCCGTAATGGTGACTAGCGGCTCTGGAGATACGCAGTATTTT. It codes for CASSPVMVTSGSGDTQYF.

V usage is TRBV5-4 and J usage is TRBJ2-7, with D possibly being TRBD2 (5 bases). The germline CDR1 and CDR2 sequences are SGHNT and YYREEE (reference sequence). CDR3 length: 13 residues. Trimming removed 0 bases at V and 6 bases at J, with 10 bases between. Here the CDR3 reads CASSLAGGSEQYF. The CDR3 region has the DNA TGTGCCAGCAGCTTGGCCGGAGGTTCCGAGCAGTACTTC.

The chain carries TRBV7-2 and TRBJ2-7; 8 nucleotides agree with TRBD2. The germline V gene has CDR1 SGHTA and CDR2 FQGNSA. The length of the CDR3 is 16 residues. Trimming removed 5 bases from V and 2 bases from J; junction bases left unmatched: 11. The DNA of the CDR3 is TGTGCCAGCAGCCTCGGGAGGGGCGTTTTTCCCTACGAGCAGTACTTC. Its protein product is CASSLGRGVFPYEQYF.

The gene calls are TRBV12-5 and TRBJ2-6; 8 bases agree with TRBD1. The CDR3 contains 17 residues. V gave up 7 bases and J gave up 1 base; unmatched junction bases: 9. The V gene's germline CDR1 is LGHNT and CDR2 FRNRAP. The CDR3: CASAADRGSSGANVLTF. CDR3 nucleotides: TGTGCTAGTGCCGCCGACAGGGGAAGTTCTGGGGCCAACGTCCTGACTTTC.

This rearrangement joins TRBV3-1 to TRBJ1-6; D may be TRBD1 (6 bases). V lost 1 base to trimming and J lost 7 bases, with 8 bases between them. CDR1 LGHDT and CDR2 YNNKEL come from the germline V gene (reference sequence). This CDR3 region has 14 residues. This CDR3 reads CASSQGQANSPLHF. Written as DNA, the CDR3 is TGTGCCAGCAGCCAAGGACAGGCCAATTCACCCCTCCACTTT.